Included here is one T cell receptor (beta chain) sequence, with context. Its antigen is undetermined. The data were obtained in a study of OX40 agonist ivuxolimab in advanced cancers. Notes on the study in general: Partial responders at 0.1-3.0 mg/kg had among the lowest clonal expansion.

TCRdb keeps only in-frame clones here, not all; method: immunoSEQ multiplex PCR. The repertoire has tens of thousands of clones, 80% to 95% of them found once; the top ten carry approximately 16%. Losses at the gene ends were 3 bases for V and 5 bases for J; bases not matched to a gene: 4. Germline CDR1 and CDR2: MRHNA and SNTAGT. This CDR3 is 15 amino acids long. The receptor was derived from an adult with an advanced solid tumor such as melanoma, head and neck, liver or kidney cancer. The specimen comprised CD4+ or CD8+ T cells sorted from blood, sampled in a trial of the OX40 agonist ivuxolimab. The V gene is TRBV6-4, the J gene TRBJ2-3; 11 bases are a match to TRBD2. This CDR3 reads CASSEETSGIDTQYF. The CDR3 nucleotides read TGTGCCAGCAGTGAAGAGACTAGCGGGATAGATACGCAGTATTTT.